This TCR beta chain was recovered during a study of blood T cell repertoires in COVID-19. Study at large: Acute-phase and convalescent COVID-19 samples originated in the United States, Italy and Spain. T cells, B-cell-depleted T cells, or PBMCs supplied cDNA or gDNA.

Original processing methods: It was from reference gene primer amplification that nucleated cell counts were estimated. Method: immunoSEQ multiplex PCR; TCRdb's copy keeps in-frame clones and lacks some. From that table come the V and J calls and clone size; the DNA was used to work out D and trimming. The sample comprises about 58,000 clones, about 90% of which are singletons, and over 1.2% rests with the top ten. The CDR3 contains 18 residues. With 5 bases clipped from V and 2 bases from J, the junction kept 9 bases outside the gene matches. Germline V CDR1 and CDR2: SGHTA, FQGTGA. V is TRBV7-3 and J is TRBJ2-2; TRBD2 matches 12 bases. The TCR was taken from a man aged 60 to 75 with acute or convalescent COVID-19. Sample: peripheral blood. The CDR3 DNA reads TGTGCCAGCAGCCAAACACTAGCGGGAGGACGAAACACCGGGGAGCTGTTTTTT. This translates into CASSQTLAGGRNTGELFF.